One and the same sample provided the 17 T cell receptor beta chains below, sequenced in a study of T-cell memory formation after mild COVID-19. TCRdb re-called the 5' RACE reads with MiXCR, one entry per CDR3 protein. The sample holds about 140,000 distinct CDR3 sequences; around 15% are singletons and the top ten take less than 30%. Sequenced: PBMCs or a T cell subset sorted from them (not recorded which). All receptors derive from an adult woman who had mild COVID-19 (a few samples of this study predate the infection). Cell type and time point are not known.

This clonotype turned up a few times. The V gene is TRBV7-6, the J gene TRBJ2-3, with D tentatively TRBD2 (7 bases). Trimming removed 1 base from V and 5 bases from J, with 13 bases in between. Germline assignment: CDR1 SGHVS and CDR2 FNYEAQ. There are 15 residues in the CDR3. This CDR3 is CASSLVGGARDTQYF. DNA for the CDR3: TGTGCCAGCAGCTTAGTGGGGGGGGCCAGAGATACGCAGTATTTT.

In DNA, the CDR3 is TGCAGCGTTGATGACGGGGAGCTGTTTTTT. Translating gives CSVDDGELFF. The chain employs TRBV29-1 and TRBJ2-2; D is uncertain. CDR3 length: 10 residues. Trimming removed 3 bases at V and 7 bases at J, with 3 bases between. Germline values: CDR1 SQVTM, CDR2 ANQGSEA.

The chain couples TRBV4-3 to TRBJ2-1; the match to TRBD2 covers 9 bases. Germline V gives CDR1 LGHNA, CDR2 YSLEER. The V gene end was trimmed by 3 bases and the J gene end by 8 bases; junction bases not matched to a gene: 8. The CDR3 has 15 amino acids. Here the CDR3 reads CASSHGGLALDEQFF. The DNA of the CDR3 is TGCGCCAGCAGCCACGGTGGACTAGCGTTAGATGAGCAGTTCTTC.

There are many counts of this clonotype. This chain joins TRBV29-1 and TRBJ2-1; TRBD1 matches 7 bases. The length of the CDR3 is 15 residues. V gave up 7 bases and J gave up 3 bases; unmatched junction bases: 12. In germline, CDR1 is SQVTM, CDR2 ANQGSEA. The CDR3 nucleotides read TGCAGCGCCGACCCCTCCAGGGGGATCTACAATGAGCAGTTCTTC. Protein product: CSADPSRGIYNEQFF.

This clonotype was seen more than once but under ten times. The V and J genes are TRBV20-1 and TRBJ2-3; 7 bases are shared with TRBD2. The V segment lost 0 bases and the J segment 4 bases; nucleotides outside the gene matches: 10. The CDR3 contains 16 residues. CDR1 is DFQATT, CDR2 SNEGSKA, per germline (reference sequence). CDR3 coding DNA: TGCAGTGCTAGAGATGGGATGGCGGGAGTTGCAGATACGCAGTATTTT. Residues: CSARDGMAGVADTQYF.

This clonotype was detected only a few times. The rearrangement uses TRBV24-1 and TRBJ2-3; the D gene is possibly TRBD2 (6 bases). Germline values: CDR1 KGHDR, CDR2 SFDVKD. CDR3 size: 18 residues. V shed 0 bases and J shed 0 bases, with 15 bases lying between them. The CDR3 DNA sequence: TGTGCCACCAGTGATTTGGAATCTCGGGACTCTAGCACAGATACGCAGTATTTT. Translation gives CATSDLESRDSSTDTQYF.

The V gene is TRBV7-6, the J gene TRBJ2-3, with D unresolved. Germline lookup yields CDR1 SGHVS and CDR2 FNYEAQ. The V and J ends lost 4 bases and 6 bases respectively, with 11 bases between them. The CDR3 sequence is 13 residues long. The chain's CDR3 is CASSSRLADTQYF. CDR3 in DNA: TGTGCCAGCAGCTCGAGACTTGCGGATACGCAGTATTTT.

This clonotype appeared a few times. V is TRBV11-2 and J is TRBJ2-3; the match to TRBD2 covers 12 bases. The CDR3 totals 16 residues. Germline-derived CDR1 and CDR2 are SGHAT and FQNNGV. J lost 1 base, V lost 2 bases, and 1 base had no gene match. The CDR3 region is CASSLTSGGRTDTQYF. For the CDR3, the DNA is TGTGCCAGCAGCTTAACTAGCGGGGGGCGCACAGATACGCAGTATTTT. The full variable domain, rest sourced from reference TRBV11-2 and TRBJ2-3, is EAGVAQSPRYKIIEKRQSVAFWCNPISGHATLYWYQQILGQGPKLLIQFQNNGVVDDSQLPKDRFSAERLKGVDSTLKIQPAKLEDSAVYLCASSLTSGGRTDTQYFGPGTRLTVL.

The chain recombines TRBV27 with TRBJ2-7, with TRBD2 matching over 9 bases. The CDR3 runs to 18 residues. The V and J ends lost 6 bases and 0 bases, in that order; junction bases with no gene match: 15. CDR1 MNHEY and CDR2 SMNVEV come from the germline V gene (reference sequence). In nucleotides, the CDR3 is TGTGCCAGCAGCTCTGATCGCGTTCTAGCGGGATTCTCCTACGAGCAGTACTTC. Protein product: CASSSDRVLAGFSYEQYF.

This clonotype was counted a few times. J is TRBJ2-3 and V is TRBV24-1, with a weak D call TRBD2 (6 bases). Trimming left V 6 bases short and J 2 bases short, with 20 bases between. This CDR3 comprises 17 residues. CDR1 is KGHDR and CDR2 is SFDVKD in the germline V gene. The CDR3 bases are TGTGCCACCAGTCCACCGTGGGCTAGCGAAGACACAGATACGCAGTATTTT. It encodes CATSPPWASEDTDTQYF.

V gene TRBV24-1 combines with J gene TRBJ2-3; tentatively, D is TRBD2 (6 bases). The CDR3 loop spans 15 amino acids. Trimming left V 0 bases short and J 0 bases short, with 6 bases between. Germline V gives CDR1 KGHDR, CDR2 SFDVKD. The CDR3 nucleotides read TGTGCCACCAGTGATTTGGGGACTAGCACAGATACGCAGTATTTT. It translates to CATSDLGTSTDTQYF.

V usage is TRBV7-6 and J usage is TRBJ2-7; 10 bases match TRBD1. The V gene's germline CDR1 is SGHVS and CDR2 FNYEAQ. The CDR3 contains 11 residues. With 5 bases clipped from V and 11 bases from J, the junction kept 3 bases outside the gene matches. The CDR3 spells CASSDGTGEYF. CDR3 coding DNA: TGTGCCAGCAGCGATGGGACAGGGGAGTACTTC.

The V gene is TRBV5-1, the J gene TRBJ2-7; D is unclear. CDR3 size: 14 residues. Germline V gives CDR1 SGHRS, CDR2 YFSETQ. Trimming removed 0 bases at V and 2 bases at J, with 9 bases between. In nucleotides, the CDR3 is TGCGCCAGCAGCTTGGCGGGTTTCGCCTACGAGCAGTACTTC. This codes for CASSLAGFAYEQYF.

This chain uses TRBV23-1 with TRBJ1-5, with 9 bases that match TRBD1. Being an ORF, TRBV23-1 has a function that is uncertain. The J segment lost 10 bases and the V segment lost 3 bases, leaving 10 bases of the junction unmatched. The CDR3 length is 15 residues. CDR3 loop: CASSHPDRGPGPQHF. The DNA of the CDR3 is TGCGCCAGCAGTCACCCGGACAGGGGTCCAGGCCCCCAGCATTTT.

The V and J genes are TRBV5-1 and TRBJ2-1; tentative D call: TRBD1 (6 bases). Germline-derived CDR1 and CDR2 are SGHRS and YFSETQ. The CDR3 covers 16 residues. Trimming removed 0 bases at V and 5 bases at J, with 15 bases between. CDR3 in DNA: TGCGCCAGCAGCTTGGGATCTGGGGGCGAGAACAATGAGCAGTTCTTC. As protein: CASSLGSGGENNEQFF.

V is TRBV4-1 and J is TRBJ2-5; 10 bases align to TRBD2. V lost 4 bases to trimming and J lost 1 base; unmatched junction nucleotides: 6. The CDR3 has 16 residues. Germline assignment: CDR1 MGHRA and CDR2 YSYEKL. The CDR3 protein is CASSPGTSVPQETQYF. CDR3 nucleotide sequence: TGCGCCAGCAGCCCGGGGACTAGCGTCCCCCAAGAGACCCAGTACTTC.

This clonotype was counted only a few times. The chain links TRBV7-2 to TRBJ1-1; D remains ambiguous. Deletions cut 3 bases from V and 7 bases from J, with 9 bases between. CDR3 length: 12 residues. The V gene's germline CDR1 is SGHTA and CDR2 FQGNSA. DNA for the CDR3: TGTGCCAGCAGCTTGGAACCGCTTGAAGCTTTCTTT. This codes for CASSLEPLEAFF.